The 22 T cell receptor beta chains below come from one sample, sequenced in a study of blood T cell repertoires in COVID-19. Profiling relied on immunoSEQ multiplex PCR, and the TCRdb table lists in-frame clones only, not all of them. The data show roughly 200,000 clones, 75% to 85% seen once. The sample was peripheral blood. Every receptor here comes from a woman aged 80 or over with COVID-19, enrolled during active disease.

The chain links TRBV12-5 to TRBJ1-5; maybe TRBD1 (5 bases). From germline, CDR1 is LGHNT and CDR2 FRNRAP. There are 13 residues in the CDR3. Trimming stripped 6 bases from V and 6 bases from J, with 12 bases between. The CDR3 is CASGEGRRQPQHF. CDR3 in DNA: TGTGCTAGTGGGGAGGGGAGGCGTCAGCCCCAGCATTTT.

This clone has more than one count but fewer than ten. The gene calls are TRBV13 and TRBJ1-2; 8 bases are a match to TRBD1. Germline V gene lookup returns CDR1 PRHDT and CDR2 FYEKMQ (reference sequence). The length of the CDR3 is 13 residues. With 5 bases clipped from V and 11 bases from J, the junction kept 10 bases outside the gene matches. DNA for the CDR3: TGTGCCAGCAGCACGGACAGGGAGGTCCGGTACACCTTC. Translation gives CASSTDREVRYTF.

In its sample, this clone was seen once. The chain couples TRBV7-2 to TRBJ2-3; tentative D call: TRBD2 (5 bases). V was cut by 5 bases and J by 8 bases, with 11 bases left in between. Germline V gives CDR1 SGHTA, CDR2 FQGNSA. The CDR3 totals 12 residues. The CDR3 nucleotides are TGTGCCAGCAGCACGGAGGTAGGTACGCAGTATTTT. Protein sequence: CASSTEVGTQYF.

The genes are TRBV29-1 and TRBJ2-3; 10 bases are shared with TRBD2. The J segment lost 2 bases and the V segment lost 6 bases, leaving 5 bases of the junction unmatched. This CDR3 spans 14 amino acids. The germline V gene has CDR1 SQVTM and CDR2 ANQGSEA. Here the CDR3 reads CSVPLAGLTDTQYF. The CDR3 DNA reads TGCAGCGTGCCACTAGCGGGGCTCACAGATACGCAGTATTTT.

In the case of this clone: This same CDR3 is encoded by further DNA sequences in the sample. The rearrangement uses TRBV3-1 (or the pseudogene TRBV3-2) and TRBJ1-2; a weak D match, TRBD1 (6 bases). V gave up 1 base and J gave up 8 bases, with 8 bases separating them. Germline V gene data show CDR1 as LGHDT and CDR2 as YNNKEL (reference sequence). This CDR3 comprises 12 residues. This chain's CDR3 is CASSQGGGGYTF. The DNA of the CDR3 is TGTGCCAGCAGCCAAGGTGGGGGCGGCTACACCTTC.

The rearrangement joins TRBV6-2 or TRBV6-3 to TRBJ1-1, with a tentative D call TRBD1 (6 bases). CDR3 length: 17 residues. Germline CDR1 reads MNHEY; CDR2 reads SVGEGT. V was trimmed by 2 bases and J by 1 base, leaving 17 bases between them. This chain's CDR3 is CASSYRDTGWANTEAFF. Here the CDR3 DNA reads TGTGCCAGCAGTTACCGTGACACAGGGTGGGCGAACACTGAAGCTTTCTTT.

The genes are TRBV11-2 and TRBJ1-1; TRBD1 matches at 9 bases. This CDR3 is 13 amino acids long. Germline lookup yields CDR1 SGHAT and CDR2 FQNNGV. Trimming cost V 5 bases and J 11 bases; bases outside gene matches: 9. CDR3 DNA: TGTGCCAGCAGCACGGGGACAGGGAATCGGGCTTTCTTT. Translated: CASSTGTGNRAFF.

The rearrangement uses TRBV7-2 and TRBJ2-5; a weak D match, TRBD2 (5 bases). The V gene's germline CDR1 is SGHTA and CDR2 FQGNSA. CDR3 size: 15 residues. The ends were cut back, 0 bases at V and 4 bases at J, with 12 bases in the middle. The CDR3 bases are TGTGCCAGCAGCTTAGCCGGGCGGGCCCCAGAGACCCAGTACTTC. Protein sequence: CASSLAGRAPETQYF.

This clone has only one observation. The rearrangement uses TRBV12-3 or TRBV12-4 and TRBJ2-3; D possibly corresponds to TRBD1 (6 bases). Trimming took 5 bases from V and 11 from J, leaving 17 bases between them. The CDR3 is 13 residues long. In nucleotides, the CDR3 is TGTGCCAGCAGTCCCCCTGGGGGCCGGGAGCAGTATTTT. Its translation is CASSPPGGREQYF.

This clone appeared a single time. The chain uses TRBV5-1 and TRBJ2-2; 8 bases are a match to TRBD1. Looked up from germline, CDR1 is SGHRS and CDR2 is YFSETQ. This CDR3 has 15 residues. V lost 2 bases, J lost 2 bases, and 2 bases stayed unmatched. The CDR3 bases are TGCGCCAGCAGCTTAGGGACAGGTAACACCGGGGAGCTGTTTTTT. Amino acids: CASSLGTGNTGELFF.

Only one count was recorded for this clone. The chain has TRBV9 and TRBJ2-7; TRBD1 agrees at 11 bases. This CDR3 comprises 15 residues. The V gene's germline CDR1 is SGDLS and CDR2 YYNGEE. V trimming: 4 bases; J trimming: 6 bases; junction bases outside the gene matches: 9. For the CDR3, the DNA is TGTGCCAGCAGCCCTCCCGGGACAGGGGGTCTCGAGCAGTACTTC. Translation: CASSPPGTGGLEQYF.

The chain recombines TRBV7-9 with TRBJ1-2; a possible D gene is TRBD1 (5 bases). The CDR3 has 13 amino acids. Per the germline V gene, CDR1 is SEHNR and CDR2 is FQNEAQ (reference sequence). The V and J ends lost 4 bases and 5 bases respectively, with 11 bases between them. Here the CDR3 DNA reads TGTGCCAGCAGCTCCACGGACATATATGGCTACACCTTC. This encodes CASSSTDIYGYTF.

The J gene is TRBJ2-4, the V gene TRBV7-9; D is unclear. The germline V gene encodes CDR1 SEHNR and CDR2 FQNEAQ (reference sequence). V dropped 2 bases and J dropped 6 bases, with 8 bases sitting between them. CDR3 size: 13 residues. The CDR3 spells CASSLHSSNIQYF. In DNA, the CDR3 is TGTGCCAGCAGCTTACACAGTTCAAACATTCAGTACTTC.

In this sample, this clone turned up a few times. V and J are TRBV3-1 (or the pseudogene TRBV3-2) and TRBJ2-5, with TRBD1 as a possible D gene (8 bases). V shed 0 bases and J shed 3 bases, with 11 bases lying between them. The CDR3 has 15 amino acids. Germline V gene data show CDR1 as LGHDT and CDR2 as YNNKEL (reference sequence). In DNA, the CDR3 is TGTGCCAGCAGCCAAGAACAGGGGGGGGAAGAGACCCAGTACTTC. Protein: CASSQEQGGEETQYF.

This clone occurred once. V is TRBV20-1 and J is TRBJ1-2; D possibly corresponds to TRBD1 (6 bases). Trimming removed 3 bases from V and 4 bases from J, with 21 bases in between. Per the germline V gene, CDR1 is DFQATT and CDR2 is SNEGSKA (reference sequence). CDR3 size: 16 residues. CDR3 sequence (DNA): TGCAGTGCTAGTCAGGGTCGGACAGCGCCAGGCTATGGCTACACCTTC. Amino acids: CSASQGRTAPGYGYTF.

The gene calls are TRBV7-9 and TRBJ1-2; D uncertain. Germline V gene lookup returns CDR1 SEHNR and CDR2 FQNEAQ (reference sequence). The V end was cut by 2 bases, the J end by 7 bases, with 11 bases between. There are 13 residues in the CDR3. CDR3 sequence reads: CASSLPGMSGYTF. DNA of the CDR3: TGTGCCAGCAGCTTACCGGGTATGAGTGGCTACACCTTC.

The V gene is TRBV20-1, the J gene TRBJ1-1; D unresolved. The germline V gene encodes CDR1 DFQATT and CDR2 SNEGSKA (reference sequence). The CDR3 covers 11 residues. Trimming took off 6 bases at V and 2 bases at J, with 7 bases between the two ends. CDR3 protein: CSASLNTEAFF. CDR3 nucleotide sequence: TGCAGTGCCTCTCTAAACACTGAAGCTTTCTTT.

The chain links TRBV5-1 to TRBJ2-5; 12 positions agree with TRBD1. CDR1 SGHRS and CDR2 YFSETQ come from the germline V gene. The junction had 6 bases not matched to a gene; V was cut back by 0 bases and J by 6 bases. The CDR3 spans 16 residues. The CDR3 DNA reads TGCGCCAGCAGCTTGGAAGGGACAGGGGGCGCGAAGACCCAGTACTTC. Encoded protein: CASSLEGTGGAKTQYF.

CDR3 sequence (DNA): TGTGCCAGCATCCTGACGGGTTTAATCAAGTACTTC. It is translated as CASILTGLIKYF. The chain links TRBV21-1 to TRBJ2-4; the DNA was not used to check the table's D call, TRBD2. TRBV21-1 is classified as a pseudogene. This CDR3 comprises 12 residues.

The chain joins TRBV7-2 to TRBJ2-1; a possible D gene is TRBD2 (5 bases). Germline lookup yields CDR1 SGHTA and CDR2 FQGNSA. This CDR3 has 13 amino acids. The V end was cut by 5 bases, the J end by 9 bases, with 14 bases between. The CDR3 coding sequence is TGTGCCAGCAGCAGGACCCTTCGGGGTGAGCAGTTCTTC. Protein: CASSRTLRGEQFF.

This rearrangement joins TRBV5-4 to TRBJ2-7; a weak D match, TRBD1 (5 bases). Per germline, CDR1 SGHNT and CDR2 YYREEE (reference sequence). The CDR3 covers 15 residues. The ends were cut back, 1 base at V and 4 bases at J, with 15 bases in the middle. The CDR3 DNA reads as TGTGCCAGCAGCTTGAGGACAATTGTTGAGTACGAGCAGTACTTC. It encodes CASSLRTIVEYEQYF.

This chain links TRBV4-1 with TRBJ2-2, with TRBD1 as a possible D gene (7 bases). Germline CDR1 and CDR2: MGHRA and YSYEKL. The CDR3 contains 16 residues. The ends were cut back, 4 bases at V and 4 bases at J, with 16 bases in the middle. The CDR3 bases are TGCGCCAGCAGCCTTAAACCAGGGGGAGGCACCGGGGAGCTGTTTTTT. Translation gives CASSLKPGGGTGELFF.